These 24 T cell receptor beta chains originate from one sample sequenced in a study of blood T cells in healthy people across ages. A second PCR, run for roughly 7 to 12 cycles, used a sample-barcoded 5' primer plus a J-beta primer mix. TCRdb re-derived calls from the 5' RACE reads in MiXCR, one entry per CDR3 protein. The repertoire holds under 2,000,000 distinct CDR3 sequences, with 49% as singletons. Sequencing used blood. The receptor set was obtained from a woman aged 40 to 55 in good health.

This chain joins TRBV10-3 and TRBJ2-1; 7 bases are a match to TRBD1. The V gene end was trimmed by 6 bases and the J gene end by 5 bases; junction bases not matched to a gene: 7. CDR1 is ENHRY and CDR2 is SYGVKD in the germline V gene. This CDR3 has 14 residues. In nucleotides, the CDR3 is TGTGCCATCAGCCCGGGACAGCAACACAATGAGCAGTTCTTC. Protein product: CAISPGQQHNEQFF.

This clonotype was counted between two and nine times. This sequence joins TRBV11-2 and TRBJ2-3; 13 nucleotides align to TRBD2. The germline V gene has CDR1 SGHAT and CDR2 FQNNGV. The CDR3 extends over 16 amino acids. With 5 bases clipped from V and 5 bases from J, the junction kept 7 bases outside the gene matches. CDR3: CASSHTSGGARDTQYF. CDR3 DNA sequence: TGTGCCAGCAGCCATACTAGCGGGGGGGCCAGAGATACGCAGTATTTT.

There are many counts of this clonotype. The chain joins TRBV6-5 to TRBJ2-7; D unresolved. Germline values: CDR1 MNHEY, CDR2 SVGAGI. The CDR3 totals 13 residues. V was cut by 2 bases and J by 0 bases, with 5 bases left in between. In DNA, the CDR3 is TGTGCCAGCAGTTACGGCACCTCCTACGAGCAGTACTTC. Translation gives CASSYGTSYEQYF.

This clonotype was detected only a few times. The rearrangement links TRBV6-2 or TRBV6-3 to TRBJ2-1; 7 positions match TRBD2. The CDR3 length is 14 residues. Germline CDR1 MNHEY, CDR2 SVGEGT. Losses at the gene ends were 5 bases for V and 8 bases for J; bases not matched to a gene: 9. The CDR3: CASSARGWGDEQFF. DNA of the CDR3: TGTGCCAGCAGTGCGCGGGGGTGGGGCGATGAGCAGTTCTTC.

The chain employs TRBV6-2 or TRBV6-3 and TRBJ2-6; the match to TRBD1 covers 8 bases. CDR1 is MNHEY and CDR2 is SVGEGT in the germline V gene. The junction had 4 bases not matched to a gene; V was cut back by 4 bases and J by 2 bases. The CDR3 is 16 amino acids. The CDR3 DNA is TGTGCCAGCAGTTCCAGGGGGCCCACTGGGGCCAACGTCCTGACTTTC. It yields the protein CASSSRGPTGANVLTF.

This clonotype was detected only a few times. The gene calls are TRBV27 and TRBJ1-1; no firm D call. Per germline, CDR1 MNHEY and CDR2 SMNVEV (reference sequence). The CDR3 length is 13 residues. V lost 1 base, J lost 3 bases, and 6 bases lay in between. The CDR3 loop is CASSLYSDTEAFF. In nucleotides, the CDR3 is TGTGCCAGCAGTTTATATTCGGACACTGAAGCTTTCTTT.

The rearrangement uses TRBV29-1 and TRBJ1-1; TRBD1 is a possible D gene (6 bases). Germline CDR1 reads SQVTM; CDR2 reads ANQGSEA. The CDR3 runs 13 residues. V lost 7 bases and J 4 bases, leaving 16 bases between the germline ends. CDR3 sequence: CSARGRGGTEAFF. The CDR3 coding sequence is TGCAGCGCTCGTGGGAGGGGGGGCACTGAAGCTTTCTTT.

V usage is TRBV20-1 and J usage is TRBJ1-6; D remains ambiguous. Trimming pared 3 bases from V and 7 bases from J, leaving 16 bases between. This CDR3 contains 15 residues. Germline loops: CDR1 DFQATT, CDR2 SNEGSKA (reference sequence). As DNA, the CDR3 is TGCAGTGCTAGTCGACCTGGGAGCGTAAATTCACCCCTCCACTTT. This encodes CSASRPGSVNSPLHF.

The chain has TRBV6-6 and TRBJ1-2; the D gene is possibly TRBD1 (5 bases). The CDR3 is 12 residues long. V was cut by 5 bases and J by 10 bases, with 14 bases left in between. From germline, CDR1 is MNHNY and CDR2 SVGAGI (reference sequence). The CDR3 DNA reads TGTGCCAGCAGTCGGGACCGAGCTCCCTACACCTTC. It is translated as CASSRDRAPYTF.

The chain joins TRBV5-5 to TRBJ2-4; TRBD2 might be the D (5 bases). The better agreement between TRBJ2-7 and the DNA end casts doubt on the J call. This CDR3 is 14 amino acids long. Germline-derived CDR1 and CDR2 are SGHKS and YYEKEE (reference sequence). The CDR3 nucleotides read TGTGCCAGCAGCTTGAGTCAGAGGGTTGGCGAGCAGTACTTC. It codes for CASSLSQRVGEQYF.

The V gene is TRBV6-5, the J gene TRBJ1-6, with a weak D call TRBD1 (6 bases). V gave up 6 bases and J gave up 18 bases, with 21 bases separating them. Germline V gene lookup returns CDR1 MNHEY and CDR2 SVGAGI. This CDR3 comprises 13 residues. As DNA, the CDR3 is TGTGCCAGCAGACCCTCTACAGGGTCTAGACCCCACTTT. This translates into CASRPSTGSRPHF.

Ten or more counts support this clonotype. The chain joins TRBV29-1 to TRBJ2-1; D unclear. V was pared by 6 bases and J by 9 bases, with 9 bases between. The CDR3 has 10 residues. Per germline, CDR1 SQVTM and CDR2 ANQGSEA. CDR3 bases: TGCAGCGTCCTTGGGCTTGAGCAGTTCTTC. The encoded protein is CSVLGLEQFF.

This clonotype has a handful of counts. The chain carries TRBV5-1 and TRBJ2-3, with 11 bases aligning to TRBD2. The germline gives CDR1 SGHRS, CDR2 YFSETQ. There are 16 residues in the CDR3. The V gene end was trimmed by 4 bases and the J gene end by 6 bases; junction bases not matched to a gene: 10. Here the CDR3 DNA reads TGCGCCAGCAGCAAGACTAGCGGGGTGGCCTCGGATACGCAGTATTTT. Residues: CASSKTSGVASDTQYF.

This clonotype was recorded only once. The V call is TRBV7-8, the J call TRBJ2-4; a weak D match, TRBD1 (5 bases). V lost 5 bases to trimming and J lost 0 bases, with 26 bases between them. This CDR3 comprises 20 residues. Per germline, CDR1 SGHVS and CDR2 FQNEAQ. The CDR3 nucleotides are TGTGCCAGCAGCCCACGCCGACAGACTGAGATCATCCTAGCCAAAAACATTCAGTACTTC. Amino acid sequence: CASSPRRQTEIILAKNIQYF.

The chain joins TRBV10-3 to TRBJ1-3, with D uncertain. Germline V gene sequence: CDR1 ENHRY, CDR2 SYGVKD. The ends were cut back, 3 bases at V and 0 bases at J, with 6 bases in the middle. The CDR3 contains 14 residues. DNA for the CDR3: TGTGCCATCAGTGACCGTATCTCTGGAAACACCATATATTTT. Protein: CAISDRISGNTIYF.

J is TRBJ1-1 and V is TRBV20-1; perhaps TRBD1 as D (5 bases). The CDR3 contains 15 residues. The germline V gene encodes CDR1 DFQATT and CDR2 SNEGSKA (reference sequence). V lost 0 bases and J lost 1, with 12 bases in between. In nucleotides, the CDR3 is TGCAGTGCTAGAGATATCGGGGCAGCGAACACTGAAGCTTTCTTT. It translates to CSARDIGAANTEAFF.

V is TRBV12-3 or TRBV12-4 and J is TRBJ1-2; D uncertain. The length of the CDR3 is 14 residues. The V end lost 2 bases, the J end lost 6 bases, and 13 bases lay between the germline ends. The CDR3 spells CASSLPTRKNGYTF. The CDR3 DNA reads TGTGCCAGCAGTTTACCAACCCGGAAGAATGGCTACACCTTC.

DNA for the CDR3: TGTGCCACCAGCAGAACCGGGACAGGCAATCAGCCCCAGCATTTT. Translating it yields CATSRTGTGNQPQHF. The chain combines TRBV15 with TRBJ1-5, with TRBD1 identical over 7 bases. This CDR3 contains 15 residues. The germline V gene has CDR1 LNHNV and CDR2 YYDKDF (reference sequence). J gave up 2 bases and V 2 bases, and 3 bases lay outside the gene matches.

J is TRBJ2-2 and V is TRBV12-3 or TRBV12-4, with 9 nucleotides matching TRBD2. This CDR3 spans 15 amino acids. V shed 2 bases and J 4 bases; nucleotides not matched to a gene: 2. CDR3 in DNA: TGTGCCAGCAGTTTAAGCGGGGGGAGCACCGGGGAGCTGTTTTTT. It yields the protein CASSLSGGSTGELFF.

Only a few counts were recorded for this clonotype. DNA of the CDR3: TGCAGTGCTAGAGCTCGGACTAGCGGGGGGGCGAAGTATTTT. Amino acid sequence: CSARARTSGGAKYF. The chain has TRBV20-1 and TRBJ2-3; 15 bases map to TRBD2. This CDR3 has 14 amino acids. Per the germline V gene, CDR1 is DFQATT and CDR2 is SNEGSKA (reference sequence). V was clipped by 1 base and J by 13 bases; unmatched bases: 6.

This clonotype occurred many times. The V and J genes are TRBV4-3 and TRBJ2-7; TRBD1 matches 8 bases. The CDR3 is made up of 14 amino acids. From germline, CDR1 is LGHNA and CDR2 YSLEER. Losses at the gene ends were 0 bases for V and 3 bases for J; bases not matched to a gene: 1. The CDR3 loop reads CASSQDTGGYEQYF. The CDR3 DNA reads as TGCGCCAGCAGCCAAGATACAGGGGGCTACGAGCAGTACTTC.

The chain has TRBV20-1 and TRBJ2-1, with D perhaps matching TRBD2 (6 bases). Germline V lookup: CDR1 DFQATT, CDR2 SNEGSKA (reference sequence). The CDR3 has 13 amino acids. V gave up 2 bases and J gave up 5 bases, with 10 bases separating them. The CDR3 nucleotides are TGCAGTGCTAGATCGGGGGTGGACAATGAGCAGTTCTTC. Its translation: CSARSGVDNEQFF.

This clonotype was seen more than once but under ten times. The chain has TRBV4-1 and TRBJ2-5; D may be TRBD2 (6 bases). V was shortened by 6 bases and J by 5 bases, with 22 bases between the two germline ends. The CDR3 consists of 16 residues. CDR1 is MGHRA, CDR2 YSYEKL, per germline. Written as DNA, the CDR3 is TGCGCCAGCAGTACGCGGGACTCCCCAAACTGGGAGACCCAGTACTTC. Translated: CASSTRDSPNWETQYF.

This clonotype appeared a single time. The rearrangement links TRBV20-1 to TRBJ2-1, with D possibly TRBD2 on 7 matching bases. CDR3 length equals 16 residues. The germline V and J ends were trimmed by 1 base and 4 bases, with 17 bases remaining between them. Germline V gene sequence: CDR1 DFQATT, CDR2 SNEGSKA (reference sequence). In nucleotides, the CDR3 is TGCAGTGCTAGAGGCCCCTTGCGGGGGCCTTACAATGAGCAGTTCTTC. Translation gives CSARGPLRGPYNEQFF.